This entry lists 10 T cell receptor beta chains sequenced from one sample in a study of technical replicates of blood from a handful of donors. Data came from immunoSEQ multiplex PCR; TCRdb stores just in-frame clones and leaves some out. The table shows more than 65,000 clones, with over 90% occurring only once. Material: T cells isolated from PBMCs. The source of these receptors is a human donor in good health.

The CDR3 DNA sequence: TGTGCCAGCAGTGAAGCGGGGCAAAACATTCAGTACTTC. Its protein product is CASSEAGQNIQYF. The rearrangement joins TRBV2 to TRBJ2-4; possibly TRBD1 for D (5 bases). There are 13 residues in the CDR3. Trimming removed 0 bases at V and 5 bases at J, with 5 bases between. Germline loops: CDR1 SNHLY, CDR2 FYNNEI.

The rearrangement joins TRBV6-1 to TRBJ2-3; the match to TRBD2 covers 10 bases. Germline V gene lookup returns CDR1 MNHNS and CDR2 SASEGT. The CDR3 extends over 18 amino acids. The junction had 13 bases not matched to a gene; V was cut back by 2 bases and J by 5 bases. CDR3 coding DNA: TGTGCCAGCAGTGAACACCCCCCTCAGCGGGAGGGCCTAGATACGCAGTATTTT. Protein: CASSEHPPQREGLDTQYF.

The gene calls are TRBV6-5 and TRBJ2-2, with unresolved D. Germline assignment: CDR1 MNHEY and CDR2 SVGAGI. Trimming pared 3 bases from V and 3 bases from J, leaving 14 bases between. The CDR3 is made up of 16 amino acids. This CDR3 is CASSYRQARDTGELFF. CDR3 in DNA: TGTGCCAGCAGTTATAGGCAGGCCCGTGACACCGGGGAGCTGTTTTTT.

The chain combines TRBV7-9 with TRBJ2-1; TRBD2 matches 7 bases. Losses at the gene ends were 1 base for V and 6 bases for J; bases not matched to a gene: 9. Germline V gene sequence: CDR1 SEHNR, CDR2 FQNEAQ (reference sequence). CDR3 length: 16 residues. CDR3: CASSLVKTSLSNEQFF. CDR3 nucleotides: TGTGCCAGCAGCTTAGTTAAGACTAGCTTAAGCAATGAGCAGTTCTTC.

V and J are TRBV10-3 and TRBJ2-1, with 9 bases identical to TRBD1. V lost 3 bases and J lost 5; bases outside the gene matches: 5. The CDR3 length is 15 residues. Germline CDR1 ENHRY, CDR2 SYGVKD. CDR3 sequence: CAISDGTGMNNEQFF. Here the CDR3 DNA reads TGTGCCATCAGTGACGGGACAGGGATGAACAATGAGCAGTTCTTC.

The rearrangement joins TRBV28 to TRBJ2-7; maybe TRBD2 (6 bases). Germline values: CDR1 MDHEN, CDR2 SYDVKM. CDR3 length equals 17 residues. V lost 7 bases and J 5 bases, leaving 27 bases between the germline ends. In DNA form, the CDR3 reads TGTGCCAGCACCCTCGCCGTGGAGGGCGAATATTTTAACGAGCAGTACTTC. Translating it yields CASTLAVEGEYFNEQYF.

The chain employs TRBV30 and TRBJ2-7; 8 nucleotides align to TRBD2. V trimming: 7 bases; J trimming: 3 bases; junction bases outside the gene matches: 5. The CDR3 contains 12 residues. CDR1 and CDR2 (germline): GTSNPN, SVGIG (reference sequence). The CDR3 DNA reads as TGTGCCTTAAACGCGGGGGGCTACGAGCAGTACTTC. Amino acids: CALNAGGYEQYF. Based on the CDR3 plus reference TRBV30 and TRBJ2-7, the full variable domain is SQTIHQWPATLVQPVGSPLSLECTVEGTSNPNLYWYRQAAGRGLQLLFYSVGIGQISSEVPQNLSASRPQDRQFILSSKKLLLSDSGFYLCALNAGGYEQYFGPGTRLTVT.

The V and J genes are TRBV19 and TRBJ2-7; 7 nucleotides agree with TRBD1. Per germline, CDR1 LNHDA and CDR2 SQIVND (reference sequence). The length of the CDR3 is 13 residues. Unmatched junction bases numbered 3, after V lost 5 bases and J lost 2 bases. The chain's CDR3 is CASSRQGAYEQYF. The CDR3, as DNA: TGTGCCAGTAGTCGGCAGGGGGCCTACGAGCAGTACTTC.

V usage is TRBV27 and J usage is TRBJ2-7, with 7 bases that match TRBD1. Germline loops: CDR1 MNHEY, CDR2 SMNVEV (reference sequence). V shed 2 bases, J shed 3 bases, and the junction held 4 bases outside the gene matches. CDR3 size: 14 residues. This CDR3 is CASSLHRDSYEQYF. The CDR3 DNA reads as TGTGCCAGCAGTTTACACAGGGACAGCTACGAGCAGTACTTC.

The J gene is TRBJ2-7, the V gene TRBV10-3; possible D gene TRBD2, 5 bases. This CDR3 spans 13 amino acids. Germline CDR1 reads ENHRY; CDR2 reads SYGVKD. V was clipped by 1 base and J by 5 bases, with 9 bases between them. CDR3 sequence (DNA): TGTGCCATCAGTGAGTTGGGGAGCCACGAGCAGTACTTC. Its translation: CAISELGSHEQYF.